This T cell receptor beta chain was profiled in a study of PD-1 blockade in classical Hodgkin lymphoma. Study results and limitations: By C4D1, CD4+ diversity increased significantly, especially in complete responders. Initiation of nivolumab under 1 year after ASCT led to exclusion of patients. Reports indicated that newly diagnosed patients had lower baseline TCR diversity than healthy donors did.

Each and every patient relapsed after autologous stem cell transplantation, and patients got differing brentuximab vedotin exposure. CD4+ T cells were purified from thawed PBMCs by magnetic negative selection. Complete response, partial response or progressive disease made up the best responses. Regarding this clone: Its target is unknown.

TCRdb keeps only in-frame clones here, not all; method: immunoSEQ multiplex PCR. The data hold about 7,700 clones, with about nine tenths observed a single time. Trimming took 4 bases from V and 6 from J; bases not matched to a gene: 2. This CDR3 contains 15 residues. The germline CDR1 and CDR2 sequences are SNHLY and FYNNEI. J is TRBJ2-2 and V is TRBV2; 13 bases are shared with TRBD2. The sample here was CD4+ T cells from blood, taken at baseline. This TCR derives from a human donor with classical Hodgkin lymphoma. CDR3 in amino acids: CASSATSGRAGELFF. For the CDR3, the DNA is TGTGCCAGCAGTGCTACTAGCGGGAGGGCCGGGGAGCTGTTTTTT.